A selection of T cell receptor beta chains follows, all from one sample in a study of T cell responses to AZD1222 COVID-19 vaccine. Assay: immunoSEQ multiplex PCR; the TCRdb copy retains only in-frame clones and omits some. The sample holds 120,000 to 150,000 clones, about 93% seen once. The sequencing here drew on peripheral blood, taken on day 0 of AZD1222 vaccination. The receptor source for this set is an adult in good health. Each CDR3 is given with its conserved first and last residue. D genes are given only for firm matches. Clone size, where shown, is once, few, many, or a class for clones that have expanded.

clone_size: -
d_call: -
v_call: TRBV11-2
j_call: TRBJ2-7
cdr3_aa: CASSHMLGIYEQYF
cdr3_nt: TGTGCCAGCAGCCATATGTTGGGGATTTACGAGCAGTACTTC

clone_size: -
d_call: TRBD1
v_call: TRBV28
j_call: TRBJ1-3
cdr3_aa: CASSPFGQGDTIYF
cdr3_nt: TGTGCCAGCAGTCCCTTCGGACAGGGGGACACCATATATTTT

clone_size: -
d_call: -
v_call: TRBV29-1
j_call: TRBJ2-5
cdr3_aa: CSVGPPRETQYF
cdr3_nt: TGCAGCGTTGGGCCTCCCCGGGAGACCCAGTACTTC

clone_size: few
d_call: TRBD1
v_call: TRBV23-1
j_call: TRBJ1-3
cdr3_aa: CASSQSTGAQTSTGNTIYF
cdr3_nt: TGCGCCAGCAGTCAATCGACAGGGGCTCAGACTAGTACTGGAAACACCATATATTTT

clone_size: -
d_call: TRBD1
v_call: TRBV10-3
j_call: TRBJ2-1
cdr3_aa: CAITAGQGAGNEQFF
cdr3_nt: TGTGCCATCACCGCAGGACAGGGGGCGGGCAATGAGCAGTTCTTC

clone_size: -
d_call: -
v_call: TRBV7-2
j_call: TRBJ2-7
cdr3_aa: CASSLMAIVCCEQYF
cdr3_nt: TGTGCCAGCAGCTTAATGGCAATAGTTTGTTGCGAGCAGTACTTC

clone_size: -
d_call: TRBD1
v_call: TRBV2
j_call: TRBJ2-7
cdr3_aa: CASRAGTGNYEQYF
cdr3_nt: TGTGCCAGCAGGGCCGGGACAGGGAATTACGAGCAGTACTTC

clone_size: -
d_call: TRBD2
v_call: TRBV19
j_call: TRBJ2-2
cdr3_aa: CASRNAGTSGSRSGELFF
cdr3_nt: TGTGCCAGTAGGAATGCTGGTACTAGCGGGAGTCGTTCCGGGGAGCTGTTTTTT

clone_size: -
d_call: TRBD1
v_call: TRBV28
j_call: TRBJ1-2
cdr3_aa: CASSFPGQGPYYGYTF
cdr3_nt: TGTGCCAGCAGCTTCCCGGGACAGGGGCCCTACTATGGCTACACCTTC

clone_size: -
d_call: -
v_call: TRBV5-5
j_call: TRBJ2-2
cdr3_aa: CASSPSRTPINTGELFF
cdr3_nt: TGTGCCAGCAGCCCCTCTCGGACCCCAATTAACACCGGGGAGCTGTTTTTT

clone_size: -
d_call: TRBD1
v_call: TRBV9
j_call: TRBJ1-2
cdr3_aa: CASSVRAQGANYGYTF
cdr3_nt: TGTGCCAGCAGCGTAAGGGCACAGGGGGCTAACTATGGCTACACCTTC

clone_size: -
d_call: -
v_call: TRBV20-1
j_call: TRBJ2-1
cdr3_aa: CSASMSPNPEQFF
cdr3_nt: TGCAGTGCTAGTATGTCTCCGAACCCTGAGCAGTTCTTC

clone_size: once
d_call: -
v_call: TRBV7-9
j_call: TRBJ1-4
cdr3_aa: CASSLDGVGEKLFF
cdr3_nt: TGTGCCAGCAGCTTAGATGGGGTAGGAGAAAAACTGTTTTTT

clone_size: -
d_call: -
v_call: TRBV7-2
j_call: TRBJ2-6
cdr3_aa: CASSLVRTSGANVLTF
cdr3_nt: TGTGCCAGCAGCTTAGTCAGGACCTCTGGGGCCAACGTCCTGACTTTC

clone_size: -
d_call: -
v_call: TRBV19
j_call: TRBJ2-7
cdr3_aa: CASSPLDSSYEQYF
cdr3_nt: TGTGCCAGTAGTCCATTGGACTCCTCCTACGAGCAGTACTTC

clone_size: -
d_call: TRBD2
v_call: TRBV11-2
j_call: TRBJ2-3
cdr3_aa: CASSSAAGLAGVGDTQYF
cdr3_nt: TGTGCCAGCAGCTCTGCGGCGGGACTAGCGGGAGTTGGAGATACGCAGTATTTT

clone_size: -
d_call: -
v_call: TRBV29-1
j_call: TRBJ2-7
cdr3_aa: CSVDSSSAGERYF
cdr3_nt: TGCAGCGTTGATTCGTCTAGCGCCGGGGAGCGATACTTC

clone_size: -
d_call: TRBD1
v_call: TRBV19
j_call: TRBJ1-5
cdr3_aa: CASSIGRGTGRLSNQPQHF
cdr3_nt: TGTGCCAGTAGTATAGGAAGGGGGACAGGGAGACTAAGCAATCAGCCCCAGCATTTT

clone_size: -
d_call: TRBD1
v_call: TRBV6-5
j_call: TRBJ2-7
cdr3_aa: CASSKKRDSTYEQYF
cdr3_nt: TGTGCCAGCAGTAAAAAACGGGACAGCACCTACGAGCAGTACTTC

clone_size: -
d_call: -
v_call: TRBV18
j_call: TRBJ1-6
cdr3_aa: CASSPSVLYNSPLHF
cdr3_nt: TGTGCCAGCTCACCATCCGTACTGTATAATTCACCCCTCCACTTT

clone_size: -
d_call: TRBD2
v_call: TRBV6-2/TRBV6-3
j_call: TRBJ2-1
cdr3_aa: CASSYPGLAGHEQFF
cdr3_nt: TGTGCCAGCAGTTATCCGGGACTAGCAGGACATGAGCAGTTCTTC